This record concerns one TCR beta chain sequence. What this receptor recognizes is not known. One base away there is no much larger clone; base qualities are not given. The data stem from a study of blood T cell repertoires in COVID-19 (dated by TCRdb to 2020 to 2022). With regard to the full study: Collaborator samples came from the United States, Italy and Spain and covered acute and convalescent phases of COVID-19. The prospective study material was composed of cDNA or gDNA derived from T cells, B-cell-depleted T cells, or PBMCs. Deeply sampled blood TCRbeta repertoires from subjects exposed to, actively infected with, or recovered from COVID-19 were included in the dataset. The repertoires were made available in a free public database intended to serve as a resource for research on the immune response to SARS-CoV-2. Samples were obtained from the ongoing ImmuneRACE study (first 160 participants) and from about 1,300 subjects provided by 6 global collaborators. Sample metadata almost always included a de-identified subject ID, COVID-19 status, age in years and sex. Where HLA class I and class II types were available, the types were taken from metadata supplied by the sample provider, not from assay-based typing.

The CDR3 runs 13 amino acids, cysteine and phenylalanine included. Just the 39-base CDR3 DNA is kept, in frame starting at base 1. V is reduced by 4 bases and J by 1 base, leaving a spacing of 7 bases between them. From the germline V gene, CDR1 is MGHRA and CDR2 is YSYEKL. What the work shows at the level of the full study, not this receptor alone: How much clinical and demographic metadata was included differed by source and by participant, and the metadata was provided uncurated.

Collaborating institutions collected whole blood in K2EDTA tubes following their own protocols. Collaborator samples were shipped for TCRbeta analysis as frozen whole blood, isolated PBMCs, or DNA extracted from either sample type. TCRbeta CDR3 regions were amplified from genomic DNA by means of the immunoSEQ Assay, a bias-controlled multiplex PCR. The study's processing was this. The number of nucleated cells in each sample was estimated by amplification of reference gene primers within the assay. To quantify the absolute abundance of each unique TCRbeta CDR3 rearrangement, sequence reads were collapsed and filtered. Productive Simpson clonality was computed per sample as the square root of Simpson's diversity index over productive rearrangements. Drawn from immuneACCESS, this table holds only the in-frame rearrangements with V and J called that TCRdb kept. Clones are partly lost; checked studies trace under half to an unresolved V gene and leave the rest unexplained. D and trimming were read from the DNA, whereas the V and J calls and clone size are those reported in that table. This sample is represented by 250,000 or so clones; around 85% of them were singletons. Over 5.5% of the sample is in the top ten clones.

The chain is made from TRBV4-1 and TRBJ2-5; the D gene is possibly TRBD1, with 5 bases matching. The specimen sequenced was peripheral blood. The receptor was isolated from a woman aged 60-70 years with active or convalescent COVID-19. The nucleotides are TGCGCCAGCAGCCGGGGCCCCCAAGAGACCCAGTACTTC. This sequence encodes CASSRGPQETQYF.